The source of this T cell receptor beta chain is a study of cytomegalovirus exposure and HLA in healthy donors. Study-level background: Of the donors genotyped, several hundred in all, 80% to 85% fell in the Caucasian-associated ancestry cluster.

Findings and caveats of the study: Trimming of TCR beta V- and J-genes showed a link, identified in a later analysis, to a missense DCLRE1C variant. A later analysis associated under 20,000 TCR beta sequences with HLA alleles at a 0.05 false discovery rate.

Worth noting for this clone: The antigen remains unidentified.

Germline CDR1 LGHNA, CDR2 YSLEER. CDR3 size: 18 residues. Unmatched junction bases numbered 11, after V lost 0 bases and J lost 3 bases. The primer mix had 60 Vbeta and 13 Jbeta primers. Source study methods: The count from a later analysis was tens of millions of unique TCR beta chains, some 10 million of them shared. Here immunoSEQ multiplex PCR was the method, and the copy in TCRdb shows in-frame clones only, minus some. D and trimming come from the DNA, and the V and J calls and clone size come from that table. The sample consists of approximately 150,000 clones, 80% of them appearing once. This TCR was sampled from a middle-aged man in good health and CMV-seronegative. This chain joins TRBV4-3 and TRBJ1-5, with 7 bases identical to TRBD1. The sequenced sample was PBMCs. The CDR3 sequence: CASSQDITYRGNNQPQHF. The CDR3 DNA sequence: TGCGCCAGCAGCCAAGATATAACGTACAGGGGAAACAATCAGCCCCAGCATTTT.